What follows is one TCR beta chain and its context. These data come from a study of T cell changes during pregnancy in multiple sclerosis. This table comes from immunoSEQ multiplex PCR, and its TCRdb copy is limited to in-frame clones, with some not included. The data contain tens of thousands of clones, roughly nine tenths of them singletons. This CDR3 contains 14 residues. V lost 4 bases and J 8 bases, leaving 16 bases between the germline ends. In germline, CDR1 is SGDLS, CDR2 YYNGEE. The receptor comes from a female donor in good health, enrolled as a control in a pregnancy study. The chain has TRBV9 and TRBJ2-1, with TRBD2 as a possible D gene (5 bases). Sequenced here: CD8+ T cells from peripheral blood mononuclear cells, sampled in the first trimester of pregnancy. In nucleotides, the CDR3 is TGTGCCAGCAGCCGGGGTTTTGGCTTGGATGAGCAGTTCTTC. This gives the protein CASSRGFGLDEQFF.